Listed below are T cell receptor beta chains from one sample, sequenced in a study of technical replicates of blood from several donors. Libraries were prepared by immunoSEQ multiplex PCR; TCRdb keeps only in-frame clonotypes and omits some of them. Among about 82,000 clones listed, over 95% were seen once. Sequencing used T cells isolated from PBMCs. These receptors were collected from a human donor in good health. The CDR3 runs from the conserved cysteine through the conserved F or W. Fields, in order: J gene, D gene, clone size, V gene, CDR3 protein, CDR3 DNA. A D gene is named only where the DNA matches it firmly. Rows may omit the clone size; those that give it use once, few, many or a size class.

J: TRBJ2-7
D: -
size: -
V: TRBV4-2
CDR3: CASSQDGLAVTYEQYF
DNA: TGTGCCAGCAGCCAAGATGGATTAGCGGTTACCTACGAGCAGTACTTC

J: TRBJ2-7
D: TRBD2
size: -
V: TRBV7-9
CDR3: CASTLTSGHYEQYF
DNA: TGTGCCAGCACCCTGACTAGCGGCCACTACGAGCAGTACTTC

J: TRBJ2-7
D: TRBD1
size: -
V: TRBV7-9
CDR3: CASSWVYRGRIPIEQYF
DNA: TGTGCCAGCAGCTGGGTATACAGGGGGCGCATACCTATCGAGCAGTACTTC

J: TRBJ2-1
D: -
size: -
V: TRBV6-1
CDR3: CASSGQQDSYNEQFF
DNA: TGTGCCAGCAGTGGACAGCAAGATTCCTACAATGAGCAGTTCTTC

J: TRBJ1-5
D: -
size: -
V: TRBV27
CDR3: CASSSGFGQPQHF
DNA: TGTGCCAGCAGCTCAGGGTTCGGACAGCCCCAGCATTTT

J: TRBJ2-5
D: TRBD1
size: once
V: TRBV7-2
CDR3: CASSPGQGETQYF
DNA: TGTGCCAGCAGCCCGGGACAGGGAGAGACCCAGTACTTC

J: TRBJ2-3
D: -
size: -
V: TRBV13
CDR3: CASSALRGTTDTQYF
DNA: TGTGCCAGCAGCGCACTTCGGGGGACCACAGATACGCAGTATTTT

J: TRBJ1-2
D: -
size: -
V: TRBV9
CDR3: CASSVGQRGAGDYGYTF
DNA: TGTGCCAGCAGCGTAGGCCAGCGGGGGGCAGGGGACTATGGCTACACCTTC

J: TRBJ2-7
D: -
size: -
V: TRBV5-1
CDR3: CASSLRGYEQYF
DNA: TGCGCCAGCAGCCTCCGGGGCTACGAGCAGTACTTC

J: TRBJ1-5
D: -
size: -
V: TRBV28
CDR3: CASSLGTRGPRNQPQHF
DNA: TGTGCCAGCAGTTTGGGGACGCGGGGGCCAAGGAATCAGCCCCAGCATTTT

J: TRBJ1-5
D: TRBD1
size: -
V: TRBV4-1
CDR3: CASSQVSRTGGQPQHF
DNA: TGCGCCAGCAGCCAAGTGTCAAGAACAGGGGGTCAGCCCCAGCATTTT

J: TRBJ2-2
D: TRBD2
size: -
V: TRBV7-6
CDR3: CASSLGLAGMNTGELFF
DNA: TGTGCCAGCAGCTTAGGACTAGCGGGCATGAACACCGGGGAGCTGTTTTTT

J: TRBJ2-1
D: TRBD1
size: -
V: TRBV7-2
CDR3: CASSLIWIQQGNEQFF
DNA: TGTGCCAGCAGCTTGATTTGGATACAACAGGGGAATGAGCAGTTCTTC

J: TRBJ1-2
D: -
size: -
V: TRBV7-2
CDR3: CASSLTDLYGYTF
DNA: TGTGCCAGCAGCTTGACAGATCTCTATGGCTACACCTTC

J: TRBJ2-1
D: TRBD2
size: -
V: TRBV7-3
CDR3: CASSLVGAGGTEQFF
DNA: TGTGCCAGCAGCTTAGTTGGGGCGGGGGGGACTGAGCAGTTCTTC

J: TRBJ1-5
D: -
size: once
V: TRBV19
CDR3: CASSISGAEGQPQHF
DNA: TGTGCCAGTAGTATTTCCGGGGCGGAGGGTCAGCCCCAGCATTTT

J: TRBJ2-3
D: -
size: once
V: TRBV9
CDR3: CASSPSTDTQYF
DNA: TGTGCCAGCAGCCCTAGCACAGATACGCAGTATTTT

J: TRBJ2-3
D: TRBD1
size: once
V: TRBV6-1
CDR3: CASSDPGQITDTQYF
DNA: TGTGCCAGCAGTGACCCGGGACAGATCACAGATACGCAGTATTTT

J: TRBJ1-2
D: -
size: -
V: TRBV25-1
CDR3: CASSDRGIYGYTF
DNA: TGTGCCAGCAGTGATAGGGGCATCTATGGCTACACCTTC

J: TRBJ2-7
D: -
size: -
V: TRBV28
CDR3: CAIRHLQDSYEQYF
DNA: TGTGCCATCAGACACCTTCAGGACAGCTACGAGCAGTACTTC

J: TRBJ2-2
D: -
size: -
V: TRBV7-3
CDR3: CASRAGNTGELFF
DNA: TGTGCCAGCAGGGCTGGGAACACCGGGGAGCTGTTTTTT

J: TRBJ2-5
D: TRBD2
size: -
V: TRBV6-1
CDR3: CASSELTSGTGTQYF
DNA: TGTGCCAGCAGCGAGCTGACTAGCGGGACCGGGACCCAGTACTTC

J: TRBJ1-2
D: -
size: -
V: TRBV9
CDR3: CASSVGGYGYTF
DNA: TGTGCCAGCAGCGTAGGAGGCTATGGCTACACCTTC

J: TRBJ2-2
D: -
size: -
V: TRBV5-4
CDR3: CASSLVQYTGELFF
DNA: TGTGCCAGCAGCTTGGTTCAGTACACCGGGGAGCTGTTTTTT

J: TRBJ2-3
D: -
size: -
V: TRBV4-3
CDR3: CASSQGGFLDTQYF
DNA: TGCGCCAGCAGCCAAGGGGGCTTTCTAGATACGCAGTATTTT

J: TRBJ1-4
D: -
size: -
V: TRBV11-2
CDR3: CASSLGQAEKLFF
DNA: TGTGCCAGCAGCCTGGGGCAGGCTGAAAAACTGTTTTTT

J: TRBJ2-7
D: TRBD1
size: -
V: TRBV27
CDR3: CASRLRGRDRPTYEQYF
DNA: TGTGCCAGCCGACTAAGAGGTAGGGACAGGCCTACTTACGAGCAGTACTTC

J: TRBJ1-2
D: -
size: -
V: TRBV7-6
CDR3: CASNPGLQHYGYTF
DNA: TGTGCCAGCAACCCGGGTCTTCAGCATTATGGCTACACCTTC

J: TRBJ1-2
D: TRBD1
size: -
V: TRBV6-1
CDR3: CASQSGTDYGYTF
DNA: TGTGCCAGCCAGTCCGGGACAGACTATGGCTACACCTTC

J: TRBJ2-1
D: TRBD2
size: once
V: TRBV7-6
CDR3: CASSLGQRESGEEQFF
DNA: TGTGCCAGCAGCTTGGGCCAGCGGGAGAGTGGGGAAGAGCAGTTCTTC

J: TRBJ2-2
D: -
size: -
V: TRBV6-5
CDR3: CASSYRTPTGELFF
DNA: TGTGCCAGCAGTTACCGGACACCCACCGGGGAGCTGTTTTTT

J: TRBJ2-1
D: -
size: once
V: TRBV29-1
CDR3: CSIIYRDYIRNEQFF
DNA: TGCAGCATAATTTACCGGGATTATATCCGCAATGAGCAGTTCTTC

J: TRBJ2-2
D: -
size: -
V: TRBV5-6
CDR3: CASTKLAHTGELFF
DNA: TGTGCCAGCACCAAACTAGCTCATACCGGGGAGCTGTTTTTT

J: TRBJ1-1
D: -
size: -
V: TRBV7-8
CDR3: CASSLYRQSNTEAFF
DNA: TGTGCCAGCAGTTTATACAGGCAAAGCAACACTGAAGCTTTCTTT

J: TRBJ2-3
D: -
size: -
V: TRBV28
CDR3: CASVLPSTDTQYF
DNA: TGTGCCAGCGTCCTTCCTAGCACAGATACGCAGTATTTT

J: TRBJ2-7
D: -
size: -
V: TRBV7-3
CDR3: CASSPTGNPYEQYF
DNA: TGTGCCAGCAGCCCGACGGGGAACCCCTACGAGCAGTACTTC

J: TRBJ1-5
D: TRBD1
size: -
V: TRBV30
CDR3: CAWRGQGRQPQHF
DNA: TGTGCCTGGAGGGGACAGGGCAGGCAGCCCCAGCATTTT